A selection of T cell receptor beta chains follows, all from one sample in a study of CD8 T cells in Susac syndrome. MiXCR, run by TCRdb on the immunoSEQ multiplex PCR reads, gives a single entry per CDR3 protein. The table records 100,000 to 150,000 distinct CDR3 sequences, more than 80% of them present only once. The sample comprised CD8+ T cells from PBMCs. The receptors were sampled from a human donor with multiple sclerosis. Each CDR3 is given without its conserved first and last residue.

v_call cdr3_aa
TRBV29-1 SVGGTTGGLGETQY
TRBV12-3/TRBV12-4 ASSPLGDGANEKLF
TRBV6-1 ASSEWAGGPYEQY
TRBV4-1 ASSQGGDVARGDTQY
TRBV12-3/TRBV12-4 ASSPGGISGNTIY
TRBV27 ASSLAATSYNEQF
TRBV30 AWSSNLNTEAF
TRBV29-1 SVVSGLERADTQY
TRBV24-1 ATSVGVNQPQH
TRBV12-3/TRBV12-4 ASSFGQTYEQY
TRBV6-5 ASSYGSSGRTDTQY
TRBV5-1 ASSPDRHLKDEQF
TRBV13 ASSLVGSSYNEQF
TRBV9 ASSRGEGKPYEQY
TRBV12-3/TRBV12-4 AVPSGVGQPQH
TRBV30 AWDGRGTEAF
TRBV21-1 ASTLRGTFKESTNEKLF
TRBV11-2 ASSPGAGPLYEQY
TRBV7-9 ASSLVTAAKNIQY
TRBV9 ASSHSDRGVETQY
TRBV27 ASHVARNTEAF
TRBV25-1 ASRDPGQGSSGSENEQF
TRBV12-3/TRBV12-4 ASSGGRGLDYGYT
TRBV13 ASSPRGKGTDTQY
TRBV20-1 SATDGTDTQY
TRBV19 ASSLSGETQY
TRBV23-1 ASIRDIYNEQF
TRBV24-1 ATSDLRGDPYNEQF
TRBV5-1 ASSSKRQKSYGYT
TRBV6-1 ASSEGWLYTDTQY
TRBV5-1 ASSGDSYGYT
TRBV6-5 ASSHRGRALYEQY
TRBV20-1 SAAHRKSSTDTQY
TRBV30 AWSVGAPEAF
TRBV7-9 ASSSRVTYEQY
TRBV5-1 ASSLVSTYNEQF
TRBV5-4 ASSGGRNTEAF
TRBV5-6 ASSAGGGDTQY
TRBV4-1 ASSPRAVNEQF
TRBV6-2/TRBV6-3 ASRPDLSNQPQH
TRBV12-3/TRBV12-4 ASRSRGGSLAKNIQY
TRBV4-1 ASSHNPPGTEAF
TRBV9 ASSMGQGVYGYT
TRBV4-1 ASSRQGRTEAF
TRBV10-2 ASATGSAYNEQF